These 29 T cell receptor beta chains share one sample of origin, sequenced in a study of cytomegalovirus exposure and HLA in healthy donors. This table comes from immunoSEQ multiplex PCR, and its TCRdb copy is limited to in-frame clones, with some not included. Here the sample spans approximately 120,000 clones, approximately 95% being singletons. Sequencing used PBMCs. These receptors originate from a man in his late teens or twenties in good health and CMV-seronegative.

The chain couples TRBV18 to TRBJ2-1; 7 bases line up with TRBD1. J was trimmed by 6 bases and V by 7 bases; bases with no gene match: 12. The germline V gene has CDR1 KGHSH and CDR2 LQKENI. There are 15 residues in the CDR3. The CDR3 bases are TGTGCCAGCTATCCAGGGGGTCTTATGGGCAATGAGCAGTTCTTC. As protein: CASYPGGLMGNEQFF.

A single count supports this clone. The rearrangement links TRBV27 to TRBJ2-7; 9 positions match TRBD2. The CDR3 runs to 16 residues. V lost 5 bases to trimming and J lost 3 bases; unmatched junction nucleotides: 11. Germline V gene lookup returns CDR1 MNHEY and CDR2 SMNVEV (reference sequence). CDR3 nucleotides: TGTGCCAGCAGTCCCCCCCGGCGGGAGGGCCGCTACGAGCAGTACTTC. Protein: CASSPPRREGRYEQYF.

The rearrangement links TRBV5-4 to TRBJ2-4, with 9 bases identical to TRBD1. The CDR3 length is 13 residues. Germline CDR1 SGHNT, CDR2 YYREEE (reference sequence). V dropped 3 bases and J dropped 7; count of bases not matched to a gene: 2. The CDR3 DNA reads TGTGCCAGCAGCTCAGACAGGGGGAACATTCAGTACTTC. Protein: CASSSDRGNIQYF. Full variable domain (outside the CDR3, taken from reference TRBV5-4 and TRBJ2-4): ETGVTQSPTHLIKTRGQQVTLRCSSQSGHNTVSWYQQALGQGPQFIFQYYREEENGRGNFPPRFSGLQFPNYSSELNVNALELDDSALYLCASSSDRGNIQYFGAGTRLSVL.

The chain recombines TRBV9 with TRBJ2-7, with 7 nucleotides matching TRBD2. J was trimmed by 5 bases and V by 4 bases; bases with no gene match: 9. CDR1 is SGDLS, CDR2 YYNGEE, per germline. The CDR3 runs to 14 residues. CDR3 sequence: CASSSGLDLDEQYF. As DNA, the CDR3 is TGTGCCAGCAGCTCTGGACTAGACTTGGACGAGCAGTACTTC.

The chain recombines TRBV18 with TRBJ2-7, with 8 bases that match TRBD2. Germline values: CDR1 KGHSH, CDR2 LQKENI. The CDR3 consists of 17 residues. V was clipped by 3 bases and J by 4 bases; unmatched bases: 14. The CDR3 DNA follows: TGTGCCAGCTCACCCCTTGGCGCGGGAGGATTTCGATACGAGCAGTACTTC. This codes for CASSPLGAGGFRYEQYF.

The chain employs TRBV28 and TRBJ1-3; 8 positions agree with TRBD1. Trimming cost V 6 bases and J 4 bases; bases outside gene matches: 8. This CDR3 is built from 15 residues. The germline V gene encodes CDR1 MDHEN and CDR2 SYDVKM. The CDR3 region has the DNA TGTGCCAGCAGAACCGGGACAGGCGAAGGAAACACCATATATTTT. Translated: CASRTGTGEGNTIYF.

This clone was observed a single time. The chain is built from TRBV5-4 and TRBJ2-7; possibly TRBD2 for D (5 bases). The CDR3 sequence is 11 residues long. Trimming took off 2 bases at V and 7 bases at J, with 7 bases between the two ends. Germline V lookup: CDR1 SGHNT, CDR2 YYREEE (reference sequence). CDR3 nucleotide sequence: TGTGCCAGCAGCTTTGGCGGGGAGCAGTACTTC. This translates into CASSFGGEQYF.

The chain joins TRBV4-3 to TRBJ1-2; D may be TRBD1 (5 bases). Germline V CDR1 and CDR2: LGHNA, YSLEER. This CDR3 spans 14 amino acids. V lost 2 bases and J lost 4, with 11 bases in between. CDR3 bases: TGCGCCAGCAGCCAAACAGGACATCTCTATGGCTACACCTTC. Residues: CASSQTGHLYGYTF.

The chain has TRBV9 and TRBJ2-7, with 8 bases matching TRBD2. Germline V gene sequence: CDR1 SGDLS, CDR2 YYNGEE. The V gene end was trimmed by 3 bases and the J gene end by 0 bases; junction bases not matched to a gene: 5. The CDR3 runs 15 residues. This chain's CDR3 is CASSASGGLSYEQYF. The CDR3 DNA reads as TGTGCCAGCAGCGCCAGCGGGGGACTCTCCTACGAGCAGTACTTC.

V gene TRBV7-3 combines with J gene TRBJ2-2; 7 positions match TRBD2. CDR3 length: 17 amino acids. Trimming removed 5 bases from V and 6 bases from J; junction bases left unmatched: 15. Germline-derived CDR1 and CDR2 are SGHTA and FQGTGA. CDR3 coding DNA: TGTGCCAGCAGCCCCCTTAGCGGGCTACTAGGCGCCGGGGAGCTGTTTTTT. Translated: CASSPLSGLLGAGELFF.

The V call is TRBV6-5, the J call TRBJ2-3; TRBD2 agrees at 8 bases. From germline, CDR1 is MNHEY and CDR2 SVGAGI. The CDR3 contains 15 residues. Unmatched junction bases numbered 9, after V lost 4 bases and J lost 6 bases. The CDR3 coding sequence is TGTGCCAGCAGTTTGCGGGAGGCCCGGAGGGATACGCAGTATTTT. Protein sequence: CASSLREARRDTQYF.

The chain recombines TRBV6-5 with TRBJ1-3; no clear D gene. Germline values: CDR1 MNHEY, CDR2 SVGAGI. Deletions cut 0 bases from V and 0 bases from J, with 9 bases between. CDR3 length: 16 residues. The CDR3 nucleotides are TGTGCCAGCAGTTACTCGGGCACCCGCTCTGGAAACACCATATATTTT. This sequence encodes CASSYSGTRSGNTIYF.

This chain uses TRBV30 with TRBJ1-5; D is uncertain. Between the trimmed V and J ends, which lost 5 bases and 6 bases, there was a span of 11 bases. The CDR3 is made up of 12 amino acids. From germline, CDR1 is GTSNPN and CDR2 SVGIG (reference sequence). CDR3 nucleotide sequence: TGTGCCTGGGAAAAGTCAGGTCAGCCCCAGCATTTT. It is translated as CAWEKSGQPQHF.

The chain combines TRBV5-1 with TRBJ1-2; 8 bases agree with TRBD1. Germline values: CDR1 SGHRS, CDR2 YFSETQ. V was clipped by 4 bases and J by 6 bases; unmatched bases: 5. This CDR3 spans 13 amino acids. The CDR3 coding sequence is TGCGCCAGCAGCCCCGGACAGGGCCATGGCTACACCTTC. As protein: CASSPGQGHGYTF.

The V and J genes are TRBV6-6 and TRBJ2-2; the D gene is possibly TRBD2 (5 bases). This CDR3 has 14 residues. CDR1 is MNHNY, CDR2 SVGAGI, per germline (reference sequence). The V gene lost 7 bases and the J gene lost 7 bases, with 16 bases spanning the gap. The CDR3 coding sequence is TGTGCCAGCACCCTATCGAGGGATGGCGGGGAGCTGTTTTTT. Translating gives CASTLSRDGGELFF.

The chain combines TRBV6-1 with TRBJ1-5; tentatively, D is TRBD1 (6 bases). The length of the CDR3 is 15 residues. Germline V lookup: CDR1 MNHNS, CDR2 SASEGT. Deletions cut 0 bases from V and 2 bases from J, with 8 bases between. The CDR3 reads CASSEAAGGNQPQHF. For the CDR3, the DNA is TGTGCCAGCAGTGAAGCCGCAGGGGGCAATCAGCCCCAGCATTTT.

The chain joins TRBV2 to TRBJ2-3; D is ambiguous. Germline V lookup: CDR1 SNHLY, CDR2 FYNNEI. Trimming removed 4 bases at V and 0 bases at J, with 11 bases between. The CDR3 sequence is 15 residues long. As DNA, the CDR3 is TGTGCCAGCAGTGTACACGTGACTAGCACAGATACGCAGTATTTT. Amino acids: CASSVHVTSTDTQYF.

The V call is TRBV4-1, the J call TRBJ2-6; a weak D match, TRBD1 (6 bases). Germline values: CDR1 MGHRA, CDR2 YSYEKL. CDR3 length equals 16 residues. V shed 0 bases and J shed 3 bases, with 9 bases lying between them. CDR3 nucleotides: TGCGCCAGCAGCCAAGAAACAGGGAGTGGGGCCAACGTCCTGACTTTC. It is translated as CASSQETGSGANVLTF.

The chain employs TRBV19 and TRBJ2-4; 9 bases agree with TRBD2. V was pared by 6 bases and J by 0 bases, with 9 bases of the junction left unmatched. Germline V gene sequence: CDR1 LNHDA, CDR2 SQIVND (reference sequence). This CDR3 spans 17 amino acids. The CDR3 here is CASRSSGTRLAKNIQYF. The CDR3 DNA follows: TGTGCCAGTAGGTCTAGCGGGACAAGGCTAGCCAAAAACATTCAGTACTTC.

The table lists this clone with many counts. The chain uses TRBV4-3 and TRBJ2-7; 12 nucleotides match TRBD2. The CDR3 is made up of 15 amino acids. Germline CDR1 reads LGHNA; CDR2 reads YSLEER. Trimming took 6 bases from V and 3 from J; bases not matched to a gene: 6. The CDR3 DNA sequence: TGCGCCAGCAGGTTGGGACTAGCGGGCTACTACGAGCAGTACTTC. As protein: CASRLGLAGYYEQYF.

CDR3 in DNA: TGTGCCAGCAGTCTAATAAGGAACACCGGGGAGCTGTTTTTT. This encodes CASSLIRNTGELFF. The chain recombines TRBV28 with TRBJ2-2; D unresolved. CDR3 length: 14 amino acids. Germline CDR1 and CDR2: MDHEN and SYDVKM. V dropped 5 bases and J dropped 1 base, with 8 bases sitting between them.

The gene calls are TRBV4-2 and TRBJ1-1; 10 bases align to TRBD1. The CDR3 has 16 amino acids. Trimming removed 3 bases from V and 3 bases from J; junction bases left unmatched: 7. Germline loops: CDR1 LGHNA, CDR2 YNFKEQ. The CDR3 reads CASSQRQGTGDTEAFF. CDR3 nucleotide sequence: TGTGCCAGCAGCCAGAGGCAAGGGACAGGGGACACTGAAGCTTTCTTT.

The rearrangement uses TRBV5-4 and TRBJ2-7; tentative D call: TRBD2 (7 bases). Trimming left V 9 bases short and J 2 bases short, with 21 bases between. The CDR3 length is 15 residues. Germline values: CDR1 SGHNT, CDR2 YYREEE (reference sequence). The CDR3 spells CATARGRERAYEQYF. The CDR3, as DNA: TGTGCCACCGCAAGGGGGAGGGAGCGGGCCTACGAGCAGTACTTC.

The chain recombines TRBV7-2 with TRBJ2-1; maybe TRBD1 (5 bases). The CDR3 sequence is 17 residues long. V was cut by 2 bases and J by 1 base, with 15 bases left in between. Germline CDR1 SGHTA, CDR2 FQGNSA. The CDR3 coding sequence is TGTGCCAGCAGCTTATCAGGGATTGGGATTTCCTACAATGAGCAGTTCTTC. It yields the protein CASSLSGIGISYNEQFF.

The chain links TRBV5-1 to TRBJ1-1; D remains unclear. This CDR3 spans 15 amino acids. The V and J ends lost 1 base and 1 base respectively, with 11 bases between them. Germline values: CDR1 SGHRS, CDR2 YFSETQ. The CDR3 nucleotides read TGCGCCAGCAGCTTGATAGCGGGCCAGAACACTGAAGCTTTCTTT. Its protein product is CASSLIAGQNTEAFF.

This sequence joins TRBV4-2 and TRBJ1-4, with D unresolved. CDR3 length equals 14 residues. Trimming took off 7 bases at V and 8 bases at J, with 17 bases between the two ends. Looked up from germline, CDR1 is LGHNA and CDR2 is YNFKEQ. This CDR3 reads CASTPGWVGEKLFF. CDR3 in DNA: TGTGCCAGCACCCCCGGGTGGGTAGGCGAAAAACTGTTTTTT.

This clone occurred many times. The gene calls are TRBV2 and TRBJ2-5, with D possibly matching TRBD2 (5 bases). V lost 5 bases and J 5 bases, leaving 6 bases between the germline ends. The CDR3 loop spans 11 amino acids. CDR1 and CDR2 from the germline V gene are SNHLY and FYNNEI. The CDR3 DNA sequence: TGTGCCAGCAGTTCGGGGGAGACCCAGTACTTC. As protein: CASSSGETQYF.

This clone was observed once. The chain joins TRBV7-9 to TRBJ2-3; 10 bases map to TRBD2. In germline, CDR1 is SEHNR, CDR2 FQNEAQ (reference sequence). The CDR3 is 15 residues long. V lost 5 bases, J lost 5 bases, and 7 bases stayed unmatched. The chain's CDR3 is CASSPSGSQLDTQYF. CDR3 coding DNA: TGTGCCAGCAGCCCTAGCGGGAGTCAGCTAGATACGCAGTATTTT.

The chain is built from TRBV28 and TRBJ2-3; D perhaps matches TRBD2 (6 bases). The CDR3 is made up of 15 amino acids. V was clipped by 4 bases and J by 4 bases, with 15 bases between them. The V gene's germline CDR1 is MDHEN and CDR2 SYDVKM. Written as DNA, the CDR3 is TGTGCCAGCAGTTCCTCTATAGCGGTATCAGATACGCAGTATTTT. Protein: CASSSSIAVSDTQYF.